This T cell receptor beta chain is from a study of OX40 agonist ivuxolimab in advanced cancers. Study overall: Participants averaged around 60 years of age (range 23 to 79) and were around 80% male. Study-wide results and caveats: Certain nonresponders additionally had low normalized T-cell clonal expansion. Researchers did not determine the expanded peripheral T cells' antigen specificity.

Of note for this clone: Its antigen remains unidentified.

CDR3 length: 13 residues. Between the trimmed V and J ends, which lost 2 bases and 4 bases, there was a span of 7 bases. CDR1 is SGDLS and CDR2 is YYNGEE in the germline V gene. Sequencing was performed with immunoSEQ multiplex PCR; in TCRdb, only in-frame clones are kept and a portion is missing. Among about 74,000 clones listed, less than 90% were seen once. Blood draws occurred at baseline, cycle 4 day 1, and cycle 7 day 1. This TCR was sampled from an adult with an advanced solid tumor such as melanoma, head and neck, liver or kidney cancer. V is TRBV9 and J is TRBJ1-3; D remains ambiguous. Sample: CD4+ or CD8+ T cells sorted from blood, taken in a trial of the OX40 agonist ivuxolimab. The CDR3 sequence is CASSVNEGNTIYF. The CDR3 DNA is TGTGCCAGCAGCGTGAATGAAGGAAACACCATATATTTT.